One T cell receptor beta chain is described in this entry. This CDR3 spans 15 amino acids. Trimming removed 5 bases from V and 8 bases from J, with 17 bases in between. Germline CDR1 and CDR2: SGHRS and YFSETQ. This specimen belongs to a study of control samples from healthy donors and cancer patients. Sequenced by immunoSEQ multiplex PCR; TCRdb stores in-frame clones only, minus some. The table shows approximately 150,000 clones, with roughly 95% occurring only once. The origin of this receptor is a woman aged 25 to 39 in good health. The specimen was blood. The chain has TRBV5-1 and TRBJ1-6; possibly TRBD1 for D (5 bases). This CDR3 reads CASSYTLGGDSPLHF. CDR3 coding DNA: TGCGCCAGCAGTTATACGTTGGGAGGGGATTCACCCCTCCACTTT.